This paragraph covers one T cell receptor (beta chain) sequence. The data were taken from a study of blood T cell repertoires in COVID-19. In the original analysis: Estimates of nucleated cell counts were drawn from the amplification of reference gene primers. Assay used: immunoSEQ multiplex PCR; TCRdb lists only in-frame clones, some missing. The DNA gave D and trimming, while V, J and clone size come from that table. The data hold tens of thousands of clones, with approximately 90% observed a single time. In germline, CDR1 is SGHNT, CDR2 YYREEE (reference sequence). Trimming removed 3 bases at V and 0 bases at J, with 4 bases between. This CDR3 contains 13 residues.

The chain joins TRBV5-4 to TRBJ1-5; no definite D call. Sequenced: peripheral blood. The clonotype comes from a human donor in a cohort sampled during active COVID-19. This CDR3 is CASSYNSNQPQHF. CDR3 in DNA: TGTGCCAGCAGCTATAATAGCAATCAGCCCCAGCATTTT.